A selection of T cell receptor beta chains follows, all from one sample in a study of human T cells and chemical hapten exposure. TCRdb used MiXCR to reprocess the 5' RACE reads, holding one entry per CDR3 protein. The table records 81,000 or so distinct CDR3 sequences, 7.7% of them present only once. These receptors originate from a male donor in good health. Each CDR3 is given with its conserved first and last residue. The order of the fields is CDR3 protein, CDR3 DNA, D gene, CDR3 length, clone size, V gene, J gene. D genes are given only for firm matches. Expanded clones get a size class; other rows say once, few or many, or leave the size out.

CASSRPPSRILGGYTF	TGTGCCAGCAGCCGCCCCCCGTCCAGGATCCTCGGAGGCTACACCTTC	.	16	many	TRBV6-2/TRBV6-3	TRBJ1-2
CASSQPQGTEAFF	TGTGCCAGCAGTCAACCGCAGGGGACTGAAGCTTTCTTT	.	13	few	TRBV6-5	TRBJ1-1
CASSSLAGIYGYTF	TGTGCCAGCAGCTCCCTGGCAGGGATCTATGGCTACACCTTC	.	14	.	TRBV11-2	TRBJ1-2
CASSLGPGNTEAFF	TGCGCCAGCAGCTTAGGACCGGGGAACACTGAAGCTTTCTTT	.	14	many	TRBV5-1	TRBJ1-1
CASSGGESGADNEQFF	TGTGCCAGCAGCGGGGGGGAAAGCGGGGCCGACAATGAGCAGTTCTTC	TRBD2	16	few	TRBV7-9	TRBJ2-1
CASSLKVQDSPLHF	TGTGCCAGCAGTTTGAAGGTGCAGGATTCACCCCTCCACTTT	.	14	many	TRBV12-3/TRBV12-4	TRBJ1-6
CASSPLGGLAGADTQYF	TGTGCCAGCAGCCCCTTAGGGGGGCTAGCGGGAGCGGATACGCAGTATTTT	TRBD2	17	once	TRBV3-1	TRBJ2-3
CASSLSGGSVGGELFF	TGTGCCAGCAGCTTATCGGGGGGCAGCGTCGGCGGGGAGCTGTTTTTT	.	16	many	TRBV11-2	TRBJ2-2
CASSPVAGVAYNEQFF	TGTGCCAGCAGCCCCGTAGCGGGAGTGGCCTACAATGAGCAGTTCTTC	TRBD2	16	many	TRBV7-7	TRBJ2-1
CASSLKRLSVNEQFF	TGTGCCAGCAGTTTAAAAAGGTTGTCAGTTAATGAGCAGTTCTTC	.	15	few	TRBV27	TRBJ2-1
CSVVRDRFTGELFF	TGCAGCGTTGTGAGAGACAGGTTCACCGGGGAGCTGTTTTTT	.	14	many	TRBV29-1	TRBJ2-2
CSARESLSTYEQYF	TGCAGTGCTAGAGAGTCCCTATCCACCTACGAGCAGTACTTC	.	14	medium-sized	TRBV20-1	TRBJ2-7
CASSPQGSANEKLFF	TGTGCCAGCTCACCACAGGGGTCAGCTAATGAAAAACTGTTTTTT	.	15	many	TRBV18	TRBJ1-4
CSVDGGYNEQFF	TGCAGCGTTGACGGGGGGTACAATGAGCAGTTCTTC	TRBD2	12	.	TRBV29-1	TRBJ2-1
CASSLGLAGNQAEQYF	TGTGCCAGCAGCTTGGGACTAGCGGGGAACCAAGCCGAGCAGTACTTC	TRBD2	16	.	TRBV5-4	TRBJ2-7
CASSSQGRSTDTQYF	TGTGCCAGCTCATCACAGGGGAGGAGCACAGATACGCAGTATTTT	.	15	.	TRBV18	TRBJ2-3
CASSSIAGQDEQYF	TGTGCCAGCAGCTCTATAGCGGGACAGGACGAGCAGTACTTC	.	14	many	TRBV5-5	TRBJ2-7
CASSIKGYQPQHF	TGTGCCAGTAGTATAAAGGGTTACCAGCCCCAGCATTTT	.	13	.	TRBV19	TRBJ1-5
CASSSFTGEKYF	TGTGCCAGCAGTTCCTTCACGGGGGAGAAGTACTTC	.	12	many	TRBV6-6	TRBJ2-7
CASSRDRWDQPQHF	TGTGCCAGCAGCCGGGACAGGTGGGATCAGCCCCAGCATTTT	TRBD1	14	.	TRBV6-5	TRBJ1-5
CASSLQGRETQYF	TGTGCCAGCAGTTTACAGGGTAGAGAGACCCAGTACTTC	.	13	many	TRBV6-1	TRBJ2-5
CASSYLSDRGSGEQYF	TGTGCCAGCAGTTACCTGTCCGACAGGGGGTCTGGGGAGCAGTACTTC	TRBD1	16	.	TRBV6-5	TRBJ2-7
CSATQGAPEAFF	TGCAGCGCTACACAGGGGGCCCCTGAAGCTTTCTTT	TRBD1	12	.	TRBV29-1	TRBJ1-1
CASRAGTTNEKLFF	TGTGCCAGCAGGGCGGGGACTACTAATGAAAAACTGTTTTTT	.	14	few	TRBV6-6	TRBJ1-4
CASSVHGGKTGTGAFF	TGTGCCAGCAGCGTACACGGGGGAAAAACGGGGACCGGAGCTTTCTTT	.	16	few	TRBV7-9	TRBJ1-1
CASSSPPTLSTDTQYF	TGTGCCAGCAGCTCCCCTCCGACACTCAGCACAGATACGCAGTATTTT	.	16	many	TRBV7-9	TRBJ2-3
CASSSDRLTTLTYNEQFF	TGTGCCAGCAGCTCCGATCGTTTGACCACCCTTACATACAATGAGCAGTTCTTC	.	18	few	TRBV5-5	TRBJ2-1
CASSLEVGAVSHSGANVLTF	TGTGCCAGCAGCTTAGAGGTCGGGGCAGTCAGTCACTCTGGGGCCAACGTCCTGACTTTC	.	20	.	TRBV7-6	TRBJ2-6
CASSLLEFGQPDTQYF	TGTGCCAGCAGCTTACTCGAGTTTGGGCAACCAGATACGCAGTATTTT	.	16	many	TRBV7-6	TRBJ2-3
CASSVNLVASSYNEQFF	TGTGCCAGCAGCGTTAATTTGGTAGCTAGCTCCTACAATGAGCAGTTCTTC	.	17	.	TRBV11-2	TRBJ2-1
CASSNSGASAGVPGELFF	TGTGCCAGCAGCAACTCCGGGGCTTCAGCGGGAGTGCCCGGGGAGCTGTTTTTT	TRBD2	18	many	TRBV6-4	TRBJ2-2
CASRGGTYEQYF	TGTGCCAGCCGGGGGGGGACCTACGAGCAGTACTTC	TRBD2	12	.	TRBV12-3/TRBV12-4	TRBJ2-7
CASSQGPLVSGSVETQYF	TGTGCCAGCAGCCAAGGACCCTTAGTTAGCGGGAGTGTTGAGACCCAGTACTTC	TRBD2	18	many	TRBV3-1	TRBJ2-5
CASSEEESVTDTQYF	TGCGCCAGCAGCGAAGAGGAGTCCGTCACAGATACGCAGTATTTT	.	15	many	TRBV4-1	TRBJ2-3
CASRACADSGANVLTF	TGTGCCAGCAGAGCGTGTGCCGATTCTGGGGCCAACGTCCTGACTTTC	.	16	.	TRBV6-2/TRBV6-3	TRBJ2-6
CASSFSGSETQYF	TGTGCCAGCAGCTTTAGCGGGAGTGAGACCCAGTACTTC	TRBD2	13	many	TRBV7-6	TRBJ2-5
CASRDYRGIYNEQFF	TGTGCCAGCAGGGACTACCGGGGAATCTACAATGAGCAGTTCTTC	.	15	.	TRBV11-2	TRBJ2-1
CASSAGFGSTEKLFF	TGTGCCAGCAGCGCCGGGTTTGGGTCCACTGAAAAACTGTTTTTT	.	15	.	TRBV7-9	TRBJ1-4
CASSTLQEGAGWGEKLFF	TGTGCCAGCAGCACCCTTCAGGAGGGGGCGGGTTGGGGGGAAAAACTGTTTTTT	TRBD1	18	few	TRBV7-2	TRBJ1-4
CASKEGGPSYEQYF	TGTGCCAGCAAAGAGGGAGGGCCATCCTACGAGCAGTACTTC	TRBD2	14	few	TRBV5-6	TRBJ2-7
CASSLFLGMNTEAFF	TGTGCCAGCAGTTTATTCCTGGGTATGAACACTGAAGCTTTCTTT	.	15	.	TRBV27	TRBJ1-1
CASSRPLDEQFF	TGCGCCAGCAGCCGCCCACTTGATGAGCAGTTCTTC	.	12	few	TRBV5-1	TRBJ2-1
CASSHSGRAANTGELFF	TGTGCCAGCAGTCATAGCGGGAGGGCCGCGAACACCGGGGAGCTGTTTTTT	TRBD2	17	few	TRBV12-3/TRBV12-4	TRBJ2-2
CASSEWRLTSTDTQYF	TGTGCCAGCAGTGAGTGGCGGCTGACTAGCACAGATACGCAGTATTTT	.	16	many	TRBV6-1	TRBJ2-3
CSASGTTGNYEQYF	TGCAGTGCTAGCGGGACTACCGGTAACTACGAGCAGTACTTC	TRBD2	14	.	TRBV20-1	TRBJ2-7
CASSWGQGPDNSPLHF	TGCGCCAGCAGCTGGGGACAGGGCCCGGATAATTCACCCCTCCACTTT	TRBD1	16	many	TRBV5-1	TRBJ1-6
CASSLPSNQPQHF	TGTGCCAGCAGTTTACCAAGCAATCAGCCCCAGCATTTT	.	13	.	TRBV27	TRBJ1-5
CASSPPSGNYNEQFF	TGTGCCAGCTCACCCCCCAGCGGGAATTACAATGAGCAGTTCTTC	TRBD2	15	many	TRBV18	TRBJ2-1
CASSITGGYSTDTQYF	TGTGCCAGCAGTATTACAGGGGGCTATAGCACAGATACGCAGTATTTT	TRBD1	16	many	TRBV27	TRBJ2-3
CASSRIRKTGTLNSYEQYF	TGCGCCAGCAGCCGTATTAGGAAAACGGGGACACTTAACTCCTACGAGCAGTACTTC	.	19	.	TRBV4-1	TRBJ2-7
CASSQARTGRYEQYF	TGCGCCAGCAGCCAGGCCAGGACAGGGCGGTACGAGCAGTACTTC	TRBD1	15	.	TRBV4-3	TRBJ2-7
CASSSGTSGSVEQFF	TGTGCCAGCAGTTCCGGGACTAGCGGGAGTGTTGAGCAGTTCTTC	TRBD2	15	few	TRBV12-3/TRBV12-4	TRBJ2-1
CAISAAGETYEQYF	TGTGCCATCAGTGCGGCAGGGGAGACCTACGAGCAGTACTTC	.	14	many	TRBV10-3	TRBJ2-7
CASSQGGRANSPLHF	TGTGCCAGCAGCCAAGGCGGCAGAGCAAATTCACCCCTCCACTTT	.	15	few	TRBV3-1	TRBJ1-6
CASRDGRGSDTQYF	TGTGCCAGCAGGGACGGACGGGGATCAGATACGCAGTATTTT	.	14	many	TRBV12-3/TRBV12-4	TRBJ2-3
CASGHRTDTGELFF	TGTGCCAGCGGGCACAGGACGGACACCGGGGAGCTGTTTTTT	.	14	few	TRBV14	TRBJ2-2
CATSRDGTEGQFF	TGTGCCACCAGCAGAGACGGGACCGAGGGGCAGTTCTTC	.	13	many	TRBV15	TRBJ2-1